The rows below give T cell receptor beta chains drawn from one sample of a study of PD-1 blockade in classical Hodgkin lymphoma. Some clones are missing from TCRdb's copy, which holds only in-frame ones; the method was immunoSEQ multiplex PCR. The sample includes about 51,000 clones, 80% of them seen just once. Sequences were derived from peripheral blood mononuclear cells (PBMCs), sampled before the fourth cycle of nivolumab. Source of these receptors: a human donor with classical Hodgkin lymphoma. CDR3s include the opening cysteine and the closing phenylalanine or tryptophan. Each record gives: CDR3 protein, V gene, D gene, J gene. D genes are given only for firm matches.

CASSDRGTNTEAFF | TRBV6-1 | TRBD1 | TRBJ1-1
CASSVEHSSGNTIYF | TRBV9 | . | TRBJ1-3
CASSEAGVFFGYTF | TRBV2 | . | TRBJ1-2
CASSPAGQGKIGGYTF | TRBV5-4 | TRBD1 | TRBJ1-2
CASSPPSGSYNEQFF | TRBV7-3 | . | TRBJ2-1
CASSIEGHWDGYTF | TRBV19 | . | TRBJ1-2
CASSQDLRGLSYEQYF | TRBV4-3 | TRBD1 | TRBJ2-7
CASSSRRGANYGYTF | TRBV11-1 | . | TRBJ1-2
CASSDQESTEAFF | TRBV11-3 | . | TRBJ1-1
CAWTLQGANTEAFF | TRBV30 | TRBD1 | TRBJ1-1
CASSRTSGGNTGELFF | TRBV9 | TRBD2 | TRBJ2-2
CASSGSAGGFTEQYF | TRBV10-2 | TRBD2 | TRBJ2-7
CASSPPNRGRGTEAFF | TRBV18 | . | TRBJ1-1
CASSERGGERICTEAFF | TRBV6-1 | . | TRBJ1-1
CASSQGLGLGNTEAFF | TRBV4-1 | . | TRBJ1-1
CASSELTSGSLETQYF | TRBV2 | TRBD2 | TRBJ2-5
CASSPLKTSTDTQYF | TRBV7-2 | . | TRBJ2-3
CASSLAGAGNQPQHF | TRBV11-2 | . | TRBJ1-5
CASSQEEYEQYF | TRBV4-1 | . | TRBJ2-7
CAWTGEGGAFF | TRBV30 | . | TRBJ1-1
CASSPILGMNTEAFF | TRBV7-8 | . | TRBJ1-1
CARSGGRGTQYF | TRBV2 | . | TRBJ2-3
CAISRATGGLTFYNEQFF | TRBV10-3 | TRBD1 | TRBJ2-1
CASILAEVPIHEQFF | TRBV2 | TRBD2 | TRBJ2-1
CASRAGRVYGYTF | TRBV5-6 | . | TRBJ1-2
CASSRAGTDNTEAFF | TRBV9 | TRBD1 | TRBJ1-1
CASSALGRGIGPNYGYTF | TRBV6-4 | . | TRBJ1-2
CAWRTGGLNTEAFF | TRBV30 | TRBD1 | TRBJ1-1
CASSPAMGYEQYF | TRBV28 | . | TRBJ2-7
CASSQGLVYGYTF | TRBV4-2 | . | TRBJ1-2
CASRRILQETQYF | TRBV5-4 | . | TRBJ2-5
CASSVPGSGNTIYF | TRBV6-1 | . | TRBJ1-3
CASSQAQGNSPLHF | TRBV4-1 | . | TRBJ1-6
CASSLARENTEAFF | TRBV5-1 | . | TRBJ1-1
CASRAYTGSTDTQYF | TRBV2 | . | TRBJ2-3
CASSTPGALSYEQYF | TRBV6-5 | . | TRBJ2-7
CASSSSTSVNNEQFF | TRBV5-1 | TRBD2 | TRBJ2-1
CAWTRPGANVLTF | TRBV30 | . | TRBJ2-6
CASSLGGIHGYTF | TRBV11-2 | . | TRBJ1-2
CASSQAAVNNEQFF | TRBV14 | . | TRBJ2-1
CASSLSVGRGRCNIQYF | TRBV21-1 | . | TRBJ2-4
CASSIGGTGATGELFF | TRBV19 | TRBD1 | TRBJ2-2
CAISLDFNQPQHF | TRBV10-3 | . | TRBJ1-5
CASMTPVNTEAFF | TRBV6-5 | . | TRBJ1-1
CASSPRTGGVSRGLNTEAFF | TRBV5-4 | TRBD1 | TRBJ1-1
CASSLGQGATWLHGYTF | TRBV27 | TRBD1 | TRBJ1-2
CASSLDRDYGYTF | TRBV11-3 | . | TRBJ1-2
CASSLVPGLAGAGELFF | TRBV7-3 | TRBD2 | TRBJ2-2
CASSPSGSAHEQYF | TRBV28 | TRBD2 | TRBJ2-7
CASSLSRASGYTF | TRBV27 | . | TRBJ1-2
CASRPTGGRETQYF | TRBV28 | TRBD1 | TRBJ2-5
CASSLGGAREKLFF | TRBV5-4 | . | TRBJ1-4
CASSFIKGSLAGGRSGEQFF | TRBV5-4 | TRBD2 | TRBJ2-1